The rows below give T cell receptor beta chains drawn from one sample of a study of graft-versus-host responses after intestinal transplantation. The antigens these receptors bind are not known. The method was immunoSEQ multiplex PCR; TCRdb's version includes in-frame clones alone and lacks a portion of them. The sample yields 130,000 or so clones, around nine tenths seen once. The sample consisted of unstimulated CD4+ T cells sorted from spleen or lymph node cells, taken before intestinal transplant. The source of these receptors is a human donor who received an intestinal transplant. CDR3s leave out the opening cysteine and the closing phenylalanine or tryptophan. Each record gives: CDR3 protein, V gene, J gene.

AINTVGELF,TRBV10-3,TRBJ2-2
ASSLSYKNTEAF,TRBV4-3,TRBJ1-1
ASSPRPDRGTEAF,TRBV6-1,TRBJ1-1
ASRSGSQGEQF,TRBV27,TRBJ2-1
ASSEPSGSSYNEQF,TRBV6-1,TRBJ2-1
ASSEESSYEQY,TRBV6-1,TRBJ2-7
ASSPGQGYGYT,TRBV28,TRBJ1-2
ASSSQGPSSYEQY,TRBV5-1,TRBJ2-7
ASSYSDMEDTQY,TRBV6-5,TRBJ2-3
ASSADRGLGNTGELF,TRBV27,TRBJ2-2
ASSHARTGTSGYNEQF,TRBV14,TRBJ2-1
SQRGTEETQY,TRBV29-1,TRBJ2-5
ASSLSAGGGNEQF,TRBV7-3,TRBJ2-1
ASSLATGGRETQY,TRBV5-1,TRBJ2-5
ASRSSYEQY,TRBV28,TRBJ2-7
ASSEVVGQGCEQY,TRBV6-1,TRBJ2-7
ASSLDRGGNTIY,TRBV7-2,TRBJ1-3
ASSPRASGANEKLF,TRBV7-8,TRBJ1-4
ASSLQGTVAKNIQY,TRBV28,TRBJ2-4
ASSLAGGTNKGYEQY,TRBV7-9,TRBJ2-7
ASRVLFGGRGRYGYT,TRBV6-1,TRBJ1-2
ASSVSNTGELF,TRBV9,TRBJ2-2
SVREGLSGNTIY,TRBV29-1,TRBJ1-3
ASSHTLPGTGSSYNSPLH,TRBV4-2,TRBJ1-6
ASRASGNQETQY,TRBV4-1,TRBJ2-5
ASSLMAGIEQY,TRBV7-2,TRBJ2-7
ASRDRDPFGAF,TRBV30,TRBJ1-1
ASSYSISAGENIQY,TRBV6-5,TRBJ2-4
ASSMDGYNEQF,TRBV5-1,TRBJ2-1
ASRMKGGTEAF,TRBV6-5,TRBJ1-1
ASSVGPTNEKLF,TRBV5-1,TRBJ1-4
AIRVAGNYNEQF,TRBV10-3,TRBJ2-1
ASSPPNRQGTEKLF,TRBV18,TRBJ1-4
ASSFADSRSNQPQH,TRBV28,TRBJ1-5
ASSLAGSLAYGYT,TRBV7-9,TRBJ1-2
ASSKLRAPVIYNEQF,TRBV28,TRBJ2-1
ASSPDPTQNTEAF,TRBV9,TRBJ1-1
ANRNGNTEAF,TRBV10-1,TRBJ1-1
ASSLAGGPSYEQY,TRBV7-9,TRBJ2-7
ASSLVGGEAF,TRBV7-6,TRBJ1-1
ASLRDSYNEQF,TRBV6-1,TRBJ2-1
ASSPKDPGGPYNEQF,TRBV14,TRBJ2-1
ASSPQDYEQY,TRBV18,TRBJ2-7
ASSQDRPLYGYT,TRBV4-1,TRBJ1-2
ASSSDRKVNYGYT,TRBV28,TRBJ1-2
ATSSSPQRAGYT,TRBV15,TRBJ1-2
ASSQGVVLGLPSYQETQY,TRBV14,TRBJ2-5
ASSPSPSGKSNQPQH,TRBV28,TRBJ1-5
ASSLVVRDTYTGELF,TRBV7-2,TRBJ2-2
ASSQLAGGSTDTQY,TRBV14,TRBJ2-3